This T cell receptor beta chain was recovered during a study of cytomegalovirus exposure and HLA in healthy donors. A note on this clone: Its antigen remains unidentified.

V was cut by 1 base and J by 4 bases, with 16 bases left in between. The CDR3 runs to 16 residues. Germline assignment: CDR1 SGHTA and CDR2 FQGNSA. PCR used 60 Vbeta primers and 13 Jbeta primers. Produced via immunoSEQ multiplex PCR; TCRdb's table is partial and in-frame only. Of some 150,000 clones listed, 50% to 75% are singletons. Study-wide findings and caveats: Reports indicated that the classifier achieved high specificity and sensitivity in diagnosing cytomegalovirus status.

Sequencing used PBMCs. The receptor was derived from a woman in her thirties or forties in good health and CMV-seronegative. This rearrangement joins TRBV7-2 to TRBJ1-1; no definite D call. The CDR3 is CASSLGSESRLTEAFF. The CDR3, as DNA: TGTGCCAGCAGCTTAGGCTCGGAGTCAAGGCTCACTGAAGCTTTCTTT.